This T cell receptor (beta chain) was sequenced in a study of beta chain features in type 1 diabetes. The CDR3 totals 13 residues. Deletions cut 3 bases from V and 8 bases from J, with 11 bases between. The germline V gene encodes CDR1 LNHDA and CDR2 SQIVND (reference sequence). Expressed TCRB transcripts got sequenced, as all isolated RNA was reverse transcribed. Only in-frame clones appear in the TCRdb table, and some are missing; sequencing was by immunoSEQ multiplex PCR. The sample lists some 410,000 clones; about 15% were seen once. General observations from the study: Fewer junction insertions and more nucleotide deletions appeared in type 1 diabetes patients.

Every donor provided one heparinised blood draw, which averaged approximately 100 mL. Researchers reported sorting CD4+ naive, central memory, regulatory and stem cell-like memory cells via CD45RO/CCR7/CD25/CD127/CD95/CD27. There are a few counts of this clone. Its antigen remains unidentified. The specimen was naive CD4+ T cells from blood. V and J are TRBV19 and TRBJ2-1, with D hard to call. The source is a man aged 30-40 years in good health. CDR3: CASSISGWYEQFF. For the CDR3, the DNA is TGTGCCAGTAGTATCTCCGGGTGGTATGAGCAGTTCTTC. Full variable domain (rest looked up from reference TRBV19 and TRBJ2-1): DGGITQSPKYLFRKEGQNVTLSCEQNLNHDAMYWYRQDPGQGLRLIYYSQIVNDFQKGDIAEGYSVSREKKESFPLTVTSAQKNPTAFYLCASSISGWYEQFFGPGTRLTVL.